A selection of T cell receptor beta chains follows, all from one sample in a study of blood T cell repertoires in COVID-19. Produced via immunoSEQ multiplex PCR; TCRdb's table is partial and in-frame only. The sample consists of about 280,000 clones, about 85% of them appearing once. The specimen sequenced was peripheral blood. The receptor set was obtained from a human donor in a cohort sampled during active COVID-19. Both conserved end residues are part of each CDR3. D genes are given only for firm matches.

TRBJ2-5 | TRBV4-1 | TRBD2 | CASGRGSGGQETQYF
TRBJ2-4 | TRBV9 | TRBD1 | CASSAQGALNLDIQYF
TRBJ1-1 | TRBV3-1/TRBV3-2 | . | CASSQGGWGLMNTEAFF
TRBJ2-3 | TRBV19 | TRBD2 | CASSMITRTSGTDTQYF
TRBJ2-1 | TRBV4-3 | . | CASSQELRPVTNNEQFF
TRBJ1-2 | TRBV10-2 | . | CASSLTEARNYGYTF
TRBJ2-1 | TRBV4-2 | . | CASSQDWIGGNEQFF
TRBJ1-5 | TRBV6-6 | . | CASSYSGAQGQPQHF
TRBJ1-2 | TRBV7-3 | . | CASSYRDQSGYTF
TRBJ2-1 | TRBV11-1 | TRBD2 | CASSQTSGKDNEQFF
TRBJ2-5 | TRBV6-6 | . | CASSLPGLEETQYF
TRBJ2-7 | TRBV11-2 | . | CASSLGWRGGHEQYF
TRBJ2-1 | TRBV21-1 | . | CASSKKDRRESSYNEQFF
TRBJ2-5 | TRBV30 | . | CAWGDSGRGVPETQYF
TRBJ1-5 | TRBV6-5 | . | CASVAVSNQPQHF
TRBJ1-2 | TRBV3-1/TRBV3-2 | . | CASSQSGQNYGYTF
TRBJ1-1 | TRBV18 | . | CASSLLDSTEAFF
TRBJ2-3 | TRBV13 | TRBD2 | CASSLRGGGLAGSEDTQYF
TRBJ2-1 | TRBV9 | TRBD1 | CASSLSGTGGADEQFF
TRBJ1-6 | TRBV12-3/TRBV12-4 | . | CASSLLANSPLHF
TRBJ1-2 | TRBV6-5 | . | CASSYLQGSHYGYTF
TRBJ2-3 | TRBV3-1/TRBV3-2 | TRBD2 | CASSQNSGRRIAQYF
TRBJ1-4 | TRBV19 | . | CASRPQRTGENEKLFF
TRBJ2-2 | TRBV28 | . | CASSRGQGNTGELFF
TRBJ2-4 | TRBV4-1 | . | CASSQTRLGNIQYF
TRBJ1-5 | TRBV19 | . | CASSIPGAGQPQHF
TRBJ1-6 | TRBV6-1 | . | CASSDGSYNSPLHF
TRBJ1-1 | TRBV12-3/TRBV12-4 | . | CASSPLMGGRAFF
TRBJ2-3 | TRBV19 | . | CASSARSLDTQYF
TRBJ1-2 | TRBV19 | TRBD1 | CASSPGTGNGGYTF
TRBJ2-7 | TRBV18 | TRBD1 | CASSSPGQGVSYEQYF
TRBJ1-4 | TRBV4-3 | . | CASSQESEKLFF
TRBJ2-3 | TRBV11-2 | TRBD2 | CASSLTSGSTDTQYF
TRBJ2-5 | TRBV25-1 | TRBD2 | CASNRAGEETQYF
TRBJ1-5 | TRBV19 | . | CASADSYNSNQPQHF
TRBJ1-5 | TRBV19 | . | CASTDNYENQPQHF
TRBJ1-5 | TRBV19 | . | CASSIRVGAQPQHF
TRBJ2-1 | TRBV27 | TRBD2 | CASSLVAGVGGEQFF
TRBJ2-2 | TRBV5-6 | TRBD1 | CASSLVQGDTGELFF
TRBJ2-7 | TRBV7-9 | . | CASSLTSGEQYF
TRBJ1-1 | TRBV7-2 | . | CASSFALWGVNTEAFF
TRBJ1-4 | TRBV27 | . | CASGLRGQGEKLFF
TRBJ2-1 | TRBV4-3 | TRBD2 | CASSPRGDSYNEQFF
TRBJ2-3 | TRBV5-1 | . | CASTRGFADTQYF
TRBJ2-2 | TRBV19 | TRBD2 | CASSIPMGGAGELFF
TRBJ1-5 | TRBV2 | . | CASSLQGFQPQHF
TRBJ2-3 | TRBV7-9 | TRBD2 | CASSQRREGTDTQYF
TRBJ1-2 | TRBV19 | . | CASSTDRIYGYTF
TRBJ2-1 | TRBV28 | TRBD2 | CASRSGLGVHEQFF